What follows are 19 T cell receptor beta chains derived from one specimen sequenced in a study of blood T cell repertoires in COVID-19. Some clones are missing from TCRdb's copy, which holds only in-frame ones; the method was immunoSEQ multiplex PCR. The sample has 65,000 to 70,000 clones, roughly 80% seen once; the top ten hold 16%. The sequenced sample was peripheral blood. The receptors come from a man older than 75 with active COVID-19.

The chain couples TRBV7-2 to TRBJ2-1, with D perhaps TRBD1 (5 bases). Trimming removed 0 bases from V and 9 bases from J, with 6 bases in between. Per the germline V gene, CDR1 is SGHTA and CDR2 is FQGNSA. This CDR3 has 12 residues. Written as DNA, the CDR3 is TGTGCCAGCAGCTTAGCCAGGGTTGAGCAGTTCTTC. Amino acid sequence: CASSLARVEQFF. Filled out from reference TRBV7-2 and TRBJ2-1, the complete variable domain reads GAGVSQSPSNKVTEKGKDVELRCDPISGHTALYWYRQSLGQGLEFLIYFQGNSAPDKSGLPSDRFSAERTGGSVSTLTIQRTQQEDSAVYLCASSLARVEQFFGPGTRLTVL.

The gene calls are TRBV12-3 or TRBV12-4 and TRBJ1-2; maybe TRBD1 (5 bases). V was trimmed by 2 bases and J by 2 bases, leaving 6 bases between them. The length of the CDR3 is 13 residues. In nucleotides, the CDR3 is TGTGCCAGCAGTTTAAAGGGGAACTATGGCTACACCTTC. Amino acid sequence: CASSLKGNYGYTF.

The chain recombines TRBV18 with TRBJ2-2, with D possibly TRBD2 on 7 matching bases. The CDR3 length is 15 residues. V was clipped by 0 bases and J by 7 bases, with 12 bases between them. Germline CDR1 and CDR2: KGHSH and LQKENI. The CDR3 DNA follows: TGTGCCAGCTCACCACCGACTAGCAGGGGCGGGGAGCTGTTTTTT. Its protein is CASSPPTSRGGELFF.

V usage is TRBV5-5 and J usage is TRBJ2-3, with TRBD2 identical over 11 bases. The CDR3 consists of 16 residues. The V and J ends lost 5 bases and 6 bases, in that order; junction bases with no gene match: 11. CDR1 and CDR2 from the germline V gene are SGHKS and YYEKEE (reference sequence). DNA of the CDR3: TGTGCCAGCAGTGGCCTAGCGGGGGGCCGTGCCGATACGCAGTATTTT. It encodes CASSGLAGGRADTQYF.

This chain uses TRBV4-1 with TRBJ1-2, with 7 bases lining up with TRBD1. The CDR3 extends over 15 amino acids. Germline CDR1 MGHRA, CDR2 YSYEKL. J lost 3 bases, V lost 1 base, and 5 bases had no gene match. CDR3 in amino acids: CASSQVPGGDYGYTF. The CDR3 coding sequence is TGCGCCAGCAGCCAAGTTCCAGGGGGAGACTATGGCTACACCTTC.

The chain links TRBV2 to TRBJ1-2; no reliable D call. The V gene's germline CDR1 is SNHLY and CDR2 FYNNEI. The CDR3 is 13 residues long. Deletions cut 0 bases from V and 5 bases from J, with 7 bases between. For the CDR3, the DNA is TGTGCCAGCAGTGAAGCACCTAGTTATGGCTACACCTTC. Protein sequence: CASSEAPSYGYTF.

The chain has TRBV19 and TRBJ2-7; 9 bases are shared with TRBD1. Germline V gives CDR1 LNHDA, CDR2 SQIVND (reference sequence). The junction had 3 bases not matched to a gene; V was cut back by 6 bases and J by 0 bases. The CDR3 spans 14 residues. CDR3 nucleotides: TGTGCCAGTAGGAGGGACAGGGCCTCCTACGAGCAGTACTTC. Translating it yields CASRRDRASYEQYF.

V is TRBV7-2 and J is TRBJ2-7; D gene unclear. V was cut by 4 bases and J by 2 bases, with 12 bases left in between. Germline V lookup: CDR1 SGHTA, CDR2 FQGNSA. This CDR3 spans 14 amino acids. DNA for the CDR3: TGTGCCAGCAGCTCCCCTAGTAAGGCCTACGAGCAGTACTTC. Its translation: CASSSPSKAYEQYF.

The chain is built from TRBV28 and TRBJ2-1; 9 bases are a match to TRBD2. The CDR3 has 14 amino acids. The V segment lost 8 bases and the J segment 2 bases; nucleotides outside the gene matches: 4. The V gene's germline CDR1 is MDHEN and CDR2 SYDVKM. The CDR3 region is CASLVAGAYNEQFF. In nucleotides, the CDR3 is TGTGCCAGCCTGGTAGCGGGAGCCTACAATGAGCAGTTCTTC.

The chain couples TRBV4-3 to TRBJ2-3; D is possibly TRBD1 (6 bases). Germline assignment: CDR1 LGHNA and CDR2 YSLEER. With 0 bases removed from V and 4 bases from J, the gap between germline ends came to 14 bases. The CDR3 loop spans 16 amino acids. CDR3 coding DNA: TGCGCCAGCAGCCAAGATTTCCGACAGGACTCAGATACGCAGTATTTT. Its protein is CASSQDFRQDSDTQYF.

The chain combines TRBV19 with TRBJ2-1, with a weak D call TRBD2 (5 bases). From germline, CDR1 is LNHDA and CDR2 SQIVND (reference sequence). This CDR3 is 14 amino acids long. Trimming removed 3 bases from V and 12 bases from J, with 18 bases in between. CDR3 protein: CASSIRLARDRQFF. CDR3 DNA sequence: TGTGCCAGTAGTATTCGCCTAGCCCGAGATAGGCAGTTCTTC.

The CDR3 DNA reads TGTGCCTGGAGTGGGTTAGCGGGAGGTCGGTGGGCTCTCGAGCAGTACTTC. Encoded protein: CAWSGLAGGRWALEQYF. The gene calls are TRBV30 and TRBJ2-7, with 10 bases fitting TRBD2. CDR1 is GTSNPN and CDR2 is SVGIG in the germline V gene (reference sequence). The CDR3 is 17 amino acids. Losses at the gene ends were 1 base for V and 6 bases for J; bases not matched to a gene: 15.

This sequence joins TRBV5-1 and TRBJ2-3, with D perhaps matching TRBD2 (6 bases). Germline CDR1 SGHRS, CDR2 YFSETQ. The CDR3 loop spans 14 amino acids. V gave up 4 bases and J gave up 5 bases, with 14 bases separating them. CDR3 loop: CASSVLATGDTQYF. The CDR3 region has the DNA TGCGCCAGCAGCGTCCTAGCGACCGGAGATACGCAGTATTTT.

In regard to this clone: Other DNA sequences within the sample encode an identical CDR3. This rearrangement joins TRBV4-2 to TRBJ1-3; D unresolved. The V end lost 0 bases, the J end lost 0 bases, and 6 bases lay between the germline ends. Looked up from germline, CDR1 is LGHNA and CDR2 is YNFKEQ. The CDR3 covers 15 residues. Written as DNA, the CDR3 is TGTGCCAGCAGCCAAGACAGGTACTCTGGAAACACCATATATTTT. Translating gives CASSQDRYSGNTIYF.

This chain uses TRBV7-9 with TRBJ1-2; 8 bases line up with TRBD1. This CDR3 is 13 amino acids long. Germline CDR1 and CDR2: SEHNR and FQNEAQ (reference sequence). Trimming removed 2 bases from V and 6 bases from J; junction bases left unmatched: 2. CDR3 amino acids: CASSLQGANGYTF. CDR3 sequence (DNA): TGTGCCAGCAGCTTACAGGGGGCCAATGGCTACACCTTC.

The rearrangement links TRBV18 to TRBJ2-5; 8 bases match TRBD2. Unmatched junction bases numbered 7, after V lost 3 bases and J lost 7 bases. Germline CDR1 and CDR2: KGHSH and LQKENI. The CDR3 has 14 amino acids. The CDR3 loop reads CASSPSFREGTQYF. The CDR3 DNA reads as TGTGCCAGCTCACCTTCCTTCCGGGAGGGGACCCAGTACTTC. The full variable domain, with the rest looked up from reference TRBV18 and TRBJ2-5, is NAGVMQNPRHLVRRRGQEARLRCSPMKGHSHVYWYRQLPEEGLKFMVYLQKENIIDESGMPKERFSAEFPKEGPSILRIQQVVRGDSAAYFCASSPSFREGTQYFGPGTRLLVL.

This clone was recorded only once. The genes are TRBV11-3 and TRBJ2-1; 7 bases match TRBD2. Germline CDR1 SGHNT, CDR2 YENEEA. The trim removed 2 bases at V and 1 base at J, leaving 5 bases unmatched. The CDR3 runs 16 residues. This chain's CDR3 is CASSLNGRTSYNEQFF. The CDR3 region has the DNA TGTGCCAGCAGCTTAAACGGGAGGACTTCCTACAATGAGCAGTTCTTC.

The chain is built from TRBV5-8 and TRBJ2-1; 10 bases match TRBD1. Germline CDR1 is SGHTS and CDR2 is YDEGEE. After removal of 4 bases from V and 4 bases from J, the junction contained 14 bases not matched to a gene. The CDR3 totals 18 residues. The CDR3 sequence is CASSPRTGGSNRYNEQFF. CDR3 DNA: TGTGCCAGCAGCCCAAGGACAGGGGGATCGAATCGGTACAATGAGCAGTTCTTC.

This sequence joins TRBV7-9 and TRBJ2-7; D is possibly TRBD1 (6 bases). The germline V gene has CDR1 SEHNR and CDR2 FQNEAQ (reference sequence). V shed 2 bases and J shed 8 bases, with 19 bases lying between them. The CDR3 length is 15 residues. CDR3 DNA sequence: TGTGCCAGCAGCTTACCTCCCTGGAGACAGGATAAGCAGTACTTC. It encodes CASSLPPWRQDKQYF.